Listed below are T cell receptor beta chains from one sample, sequenced in a study of OX40 agonist ivuxolimab in advanced cancers. Measured with immunoSEQ multiplex PCR; TCRdb has only the in-frame clones, and not every one. In the table there are more than 35,000 clones, roughly 82% of which are singletons. The sequencing used CD4+ or CD8+ T cells sorted from blood, collected in a trial of the OX40 agonist ivuxolimab. These receptor sequences come from an adult with an advanced solid tumor such as melanoma, head and neck, liver or kidney cancer. The CDR3 runs from the conserved cysteine through the conserved F or W. A D gene is named only where the DNA matches it firmly. Clone size is given for some rows only: seen once, a few or many times, or a class if the clone is expanded.

v_gene	d_gene	j_gene	abundance	CDR3aa	CDR3nt
TRBV5-4	TRBD2	TRBJ2-7	once	CASSFLDGREEQYF	TGTGCCAGCAGCTTTCTAGACGGGAGGGAGGAGCAGTACTTC
TRBV28	TRBD2	TRBJ2-7	.	CASRLAGVTYEQYF	TGTGCCAGCAGACTAGCGGGAGTTACCTACGAGCAGTACTTC
TRBV19	.	TRBJ2-7	few	CASSPVDSYEQYF	TGTGCCAGTAGCCCCGTAGACTCCTACGAGCAGTACTTC
TRBV9	.	TRBJ1-3	.	CASSAPTVCLENTIYF	TGTGCCAGCAGCGCGCCGACAGTATGCCTAGAAAACACCATATATTTT
TRBV30	TRBD1	TRBJ1-1	.	CAWSVGTGFTEAFF	TGTGCCTGGAGTGTAGGGACAGGGTTTACTGAAGCTTTCTTT
TRBV27	.	TRBJ1-5	once	CASSLSSNQPQHF	TGTGCCAGCAGTCTCAGTAGCAATCAGCCCCAGCATTTT
TRBV6-1	.	TRBJ1-2	.	CASSGYNDSGGAGYGYTF	TGTGCCAGCAGTGGATATAATGATTCGGGGGGCGCAGGATATGGCTACACCTTC
TRBV15	.	TRBJ2-3	.	CATSRDGQGLVLDTQYF	TGTGCCACCAGCAGAGATGGGCAGGGCCTCGTCCTAGATACGCAGTATTTT
TRBV28	.	TRBJ2-5	few	CASSPGTVEETQYF	TGTGCCAGCAGTCCCGGGACTGTCGAAGAGACCCAGTACTTC
TRBV28	.	TRBJ2-7	.	CASRDGSSHEQYF	TGTGCCAGCAGGGACGGGAGCTCTCACGAGCAGTACTTC
TRBV7-2	.	TRBJ1-2	.	CASSSGGGTNYGYTF	TGTGCCAGCAGCAGTGGGGGAGGAACTAACTATGGCTACACCTTC
TRBV28	.	TRBJ1-4	.	CASSSLPSPNEKLFF	TGTGCCAGCAGCTCCCTCCCGAGCCCTAATGAAAAACTGTTTTTT
TRBV27	.	TRBJ1-4	.	CASSLIGGEEKLFF	TGTGCCAGCAGTCTGATAGGTGGGGAGGAAAAACTGTTTTTT
TRBV29-1	.	TRBJ2-7	.	CSVSGTGRSYEQYF	TGCAGCGTTTCCGGGACCGGTCGCTCCTACGAGCAGTACTTC
TRBV28	.	TRBJ1-1	.	CASSFPRRLGSTEAFF	TGTGCCAGCAGTTTCCCCCGGAGGTTGGGGAGCACTGAAGCTTTCTTT
TRBV18	TRBD2	TRBJ2-2	once	CASSPSGGGNLPGELFF	TGTGCCAGCTCACCGTCGGGAGGGGGAAATCTACCCGGGGAGCTGTTTTTT
TRBV7-2	.	TRBJ2-7	once	CASSPPLSYEQYF	TGTGCCAGCAGCCCCCCCCTCTCCTACGAGCAGTACTTC
TRBV7-7	.	TRBJ2-7	.	CASSLWYDYEQYF	TGTGCTAGCAGCTTATGGTATGACTACGAGCAGTACTTC
TRBV27	TRBD1	TRBJ2-7	.	CASSPGTGEYEQYF	TGTGCCAGCAGTCCCGGGACAGGGGAGTACGAGCAGTACTTC
TRBV7-9	.	TRBJ2-7	.	CASERPGLPEQYF	TGTGCCAGCGAACGACCGGGACTCCCCGAGCAGTACTTC
TRBV11-2	.	TRBJ2-7	.	CASSPGLSSYEQYF	TGTGCCAGCAGCCCGGGACTGAGCTCCTACGAGCAGTACTTC
TRBV10-3	.	TRBJ2-2	few	CAISGTDTGELFF	TGTGCCATCAGTGGGACAGACACCGGGGAGCTGTTTTTT
TRBV6-5	TRBD1	TRBJ2-7	medium-sized	CASYQGVGFEQYF	TGTGCCAGTTACCAGGGGGTCGGCTTCGAGCAGTACTTC
TRBV30	TRBD1	TRBJ2-7	.	CAWTVTGSGEQYF	TGTGCCTGGACCGTGACAGGGAGTGGCGAGCAGTACTTC
TRBV19	.	TRBJ2-7	.	CASTEFPGAHEQYF	TGTGCCAGTACCGAGTTTCCGGGGGCCCACGAGCAGTACTTC
TRBV10-3	.	TRBJ1-2	.	CAISESILATYGYTF	TGTGCCATCAGTGAGTCGATTTTGGCGACCTATGGCTACACCTTC
TRBV6-5	.	TRBJ2-5	few	CASSRTPEETQYF	TGTGCCAGCAGTCGGACACCAGAAGAGACCCAGTACTTC
TRBV28	.	TRBJ1-3	.	CASSASIGPISGNTIYF	TGTGCCAGCAGTGCTTCGATAGGGCCGATCTCTGGAAACACCATATATTTT
TRBV28	.	TRBJ1-3	.	CASSLSVGLLSGNTIYF	TGTGCCAGCAGTTTATCGGTAGGACTCCTCTCTGGAAACACCATATATTTT
TRBV29-1	.	TRBJ1-2	.	CSVERVGLDYGYTF	TGCAGCGTTGAACGTGTAGGGTTAGACTATGGCTACACCTTC
TRBV4-1	.	TRBJ2-7	.	CASSQVHSSYEQYF	TGCGCCAGCAGCCAAGTTCACAGCTCCTACGAGCAGTACTTC
TRBV7-9	TRBD1	TRBJ1-5	.	CASSHGTVSNQPQHF	TGTGCCAGCAGCCACGGGACAGTTAGCAATCAGCCCCAGCATTTT
TRBV5-6	TRBD1	TRBJ2-7	.	CASRASDREILYEQYF	TGTGCCAGCAGAGCTTCGGACAGGGAGATACTCTACGAGCAGTACTTC
TRBV4-1	.	TRBJ1-1	.	CASSQDRDRPRDTEAFF	TGCGCCAGCAGCCAAGATCGGGACCGCCCACGGGACACTGAAGCTTTCTTT
TRBV12-2	.	TRBJ1-5	.	CASRRFSGRQGCNQPQHF	TGTGCAAGTCGTCGCTTCTCCGGTCGACAGGGTTGCAATCAGCCCCAGCATTTT
TRBV13	.	TRBJ2-7	once	CASSSRGAGLTYEQYF	TGTGCCAGCAGCTCGAGGGGGGCAGGGCTTACCTACGAGCAGTACTTC
TRBV2	TRBD2	TRBJ2-4	.	CASRKAGGGQNIQYF	TGTGCCAGCAGAAAAGCGGGAGGTGGCCAAAACATTCAGTACTTC
TRBV28	.	TRBJ1-2	.	CASAPGVVIYGYTF	TGTGCCAGCGCCCCAGGAGTGGTGATCTATGGCTACACCTTC
TRBV7-9	TRBD1	TRBJ1-1	.	CASSPGGLGTEAFF	TGTGCCAGCTCCCCAGGGGGTCTCGGCACTGAAGCTTTCTTT
TRBV11-3	.	TRBJ2-7	.	CASSPSYEQYF	TGTGCCAGCAGCCCTTCCTACGAGCAGTACTTC
TRBV9	.	TRBJ1-5	.	CAPKKGGNQPQHF	TGTGCCCCCAAGAAAGGGGGCAATCAGCCCCAGCATTTT
TRBV7-6	.	TRBJ2-2	.	CASSPPYGELFF	TGTGCCAGCAGCCCCCCCTATGGGGAGCTGTTTTTT
TRBV28	TRBD2	TRBJ2-5	.	CASSSGTSGRGAQYF	TGTGCCAGCAGTTCCGGGACTAGCGGGCGGGGGGCCCAGTACTTC
TRBV7-8	.	TRBJ1-1	.	CASSLLTASEAFF	TGTGCCAGCAGCTTATTGACAGCCTCTGAAGCTTTCTTT
TRBV5-4	.	TRBJ2-1	few	CASSLVGEQFF	TGTGCCAGCAGCTTGGTGGGTGAGCAGTTCTTC
TRBV12-5	TRBD2	TRBJ2-1	once	CASRLAANEQFF	TGTGCTAGCCGACTAGCGGCCAATGAGCAGTTCTTC
TRBV6-5	TRBD1	TRBJ2-2	.	CASSYSGQSGELFF	TGTGCCAGCAGTTACTCGGGACAGTCCGGGGAGCTGTTTTTT
TRBV7-9	.	TRBJ2-1	.	CASSPSEVRFRGSYNEQFF	TGTGCCAGCAGCCCCAGTGAAGTGCGGTTCCGTGGCTCCTACAATGAGCAGTTCTTC
TRBV6-6	.	TRBJ1-6	few	CASSYSTGVSPLHF	TGTGCCAGCAGTTACTCGACGGGGGTATCACCCCTCCACTTT
TRBV7-8	TRBD1	TRBJ1-1	.	CASSLWDREGDTEAFF	TGTGCCAGCAGCTTATGGGACAGGGAGGGAGACACTGAAGCTTTCTTT
TRBV28	.	TRBJ2-2	.	CASSLGGENTGELFF	TGTGCCAGCAGTTTGGGCGGGGAGAACACCGGGGAGCTGTTTTTT
TRBV5-1	TRBD1	TRBJ2-7	once	CASSHDRDSYEQYF	TGCGCCAGCAGCCACGACAGGGACTCCTACGAGCAGTACTTC